The clone carrying this T cell receptor (beta chain) was counted a few times. The antigen remains unidentified. This sample is drawn from a study of T cells in localized non-small cell lung cancer. Study results and caveats: Sequence data derive from only one tumor region, so heterogeneity remains possible.

Sequencing used immunoSEQ multiplex PCR; TCRdb keeps in-frame clones, though not all of them. The data hold tens of thousands of clones, with about 85% observed a single time. V was shortened by 1 base and J by 1 base, with 5 bases between the two germline ends. The CDR3 has 14 amino acids. Germline values: CDR1 SGHNT, CDR2 YENEEA. The material sequenced was PBMCs, taken before any cancer treatment. The clonotype was recovered from a man aged 35 to 69 with stage II lung adenocarcinoma. This sequence joins TRBV11-3 and TRBJ1-3, with D hard to call. The CDR3 DNA sequence: TGTGCCAGCAGCTTAGTGAGTTCTGGAAACACCATATATTTT. Its translation is CASSLVSSGNTIYF.